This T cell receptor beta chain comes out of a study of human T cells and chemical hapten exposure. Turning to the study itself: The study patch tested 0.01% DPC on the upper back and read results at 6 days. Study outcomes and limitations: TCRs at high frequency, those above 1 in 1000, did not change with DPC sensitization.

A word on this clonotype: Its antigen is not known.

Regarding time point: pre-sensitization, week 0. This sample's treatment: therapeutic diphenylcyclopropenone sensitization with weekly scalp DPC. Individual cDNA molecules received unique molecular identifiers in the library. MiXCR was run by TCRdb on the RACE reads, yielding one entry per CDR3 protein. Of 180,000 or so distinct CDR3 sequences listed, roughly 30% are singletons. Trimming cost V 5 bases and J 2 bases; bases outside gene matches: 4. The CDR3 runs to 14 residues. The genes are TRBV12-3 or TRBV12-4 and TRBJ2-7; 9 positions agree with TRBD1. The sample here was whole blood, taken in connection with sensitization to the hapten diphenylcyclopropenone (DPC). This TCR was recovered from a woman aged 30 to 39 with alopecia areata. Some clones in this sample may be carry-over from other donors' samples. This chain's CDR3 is CASSPTGGTYEQYF. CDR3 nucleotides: TGTGCCAGCAGTCCGACAGGGGGTACCTACGAGCAGTACTTC.